This T cell receptor beta chain stems from a study of blood T cell repertoires in COVID-19 (TCRdb year 2020). Background for the entire study: Collaborator samples came from the United States, Italy and Spain and covered acute and convalescent phases of COVID-19. A de-identified subject ID, COVID-19 status, age in years and sex were almost always included in the sample metadata. A freely available public database, intended as a resource for researchers studying the immune response to SARS-CoV-2, is where the repertoires were released. Samples were obtained from the ongoing ImmuneRACE study (first 160 participants) and from 1,254 subjects provided by 6 global collaborators. The prospective study material was composed of cDNA or gDNA derived from T cells, B-cell-depleted T cells, or PBMCs. Where available, HLA class I and class II types were obtained from metadata supplied by the sample provider rather than from assay-based typing. The dataset comprised deeply sampled blood TCRbeta repertoires from subjects exposed to, actively infected with, or recovered from COVID-19.

Each collaborating institution followed its own protocols to collect whole blood in K2EDTA tubes. For TCRbeta analysis, collaborators shipped samples as frozen whole blood, isolated PBMCs, or DNA extracted from either of those sample types. General findings and caveats noted by the study authors: How much clinical and demographic metadata was included differed by source and by participant, and the metadata was provided uncurated.

The junction carries 20 bases between V and J, which are trimmed by 7 bases and 11 bases respectively. As encoded in the germline V gene (reference sequence), CDR1 is LNHDA while CDR2 is SQIVND. The CDR3 runs 13 amino acids, cysteine and phenylalanine included. The entry retains the CDR3 DNA only, 39 bases that are in frame from base 1. The immunoSEQ Assay, a bias-controlled multiplex PCR, was used to amplify TCRbeta CDR3 regions from genomic DNA. The authors' analysis ran thus. The number of nucleated cells in each sample was estimated by amplification of reference gene primers within the assay. Sequence reads were collapsed and filtered to measure the absolute abundance of every unique TCRbeta CDR3 rearrangement. For each sample, productive Simpson clonality was calculated by taking the square root of Simpson's diversity index across productive rearrangements. TCRdb mirrors the immuneACCESS table, restricted to in-frame sequences. Some clones are absent from its copies; in checked studies, under half trace to an unresolved V gene, and the reason for the others is unknown. V and J calls and clone size are copied from that table; D and trimming were computed from the DNA. The sample table lists around 130,000 clones, around 87% of them with a count of one. The ten largest clones represent more than 2% of the sample.

On this clone: This receptor's antigen is unknown. Base-call qualities are not available, and no considerably larger clone is one nucleotide away.

Sample: peripheral blood. Rearrangement joined TRBV19 to TRBJ1-1; the D gene cannot be resolved reliably. This sequence originates from a woman aged 45-65 years with acute or convalescent COVID-19. The nucleotides are TGTGCCAGTAACAATCCGGGCGGGGTGGAGGCTTTCTTT. Its protein product is CASNNPGGVEAFF.